Listed below are T cell receptor beta chains from one sample, sequenced in a study of Graves' ophthalmopathy and Graves' hyperthyroidism. TCRdb analysed the multiplex PCR reads with MiXCR anew, one entry per CDR3 protein. In the table there are 300,000 to 500,000 distinct CDR3 sequences, just over 15% of which are singletons. Sequenced material: peripheral blood. The receptors derive from a woman aged 18 to 35 with stable Graves' hyperthyroidism. Both conserved end residues are part of each CDR3. The order of the fields is V gene, clone size, D gene, J gene, CDR3 protein, CDR3 DNA. The D gene is left open where the match is weak. The size of a clone is reported for some rows only, either as once, few or many, or as a class for expanded clones.

>TRBV24-1|many|.|TRBJ1-2
CATSDSDGMFQGYTF
TGTGCCACCAGTGATTCGGACGGGATGTTCCAAGGCTACACCTTC
>TRBV9|many|TRBD1|TRBJ1-1
CASQDRVIEAFF
TGTGCCAGCCAAGACAGGGTTATTGAAGCTTTCTTT
>TRBV7-8|many|TRBD1|TRBJ2-7
CASSLAGQGNYEQYF
TGTGCCAGCAGCTTAGCCGGACAGGGTAACTACGAGCAGTACTTC
>TRBV20-1|many|.|TRBJ1-1
CSARPPPVQVAEAFF
TGCAGTGCTAGACCCCCCCCGGTGCAAGTGGCTGAAGCTTTCTTT
>TRBV19|many|.|TRBJ1-2
CASSRDPRGGEHGYTF
TGTGCCAGTAGTAGAGACCCTCGGGGGGGCGAACATGGCTACACCTTC
>TRBV20-1|.|TRBD2|TRBJ2-5
CSAGSGGPQETQYF
TGCAGTGCTGGTAGCGGGGGGCCCCAAGAGACCCAGTACTTC
>TRBV20-1|many|TRBD2|TRBJ2-4
CSAVAGGAVNIQYF
TGCAGTGCTGTAGCGGGAGGGGCTGTGAACATTCAGTACTTC
>TRBV2|many|.|TRBJ1-5
CASRHRDGNQPQHF
TGTGCCAGCAGGCACCGGGACGGGAATCAGCCCCAGCATTTT
>TRBV6-5|once|.|TRBJ2-7
CASSYAIDSIYEQYF
TGTGCCAGCAGTTACGCGATAGACTCGATCTACGAGCAGTACTTC
>TRBV5-1|many|.|TRBJ1-1
CASSLGVPPEAFF
TGCGCCAGCAGCTTGGGAGTGCCCCCTGAAGCTTTCTTT
>TRBV6-5|many|TRBD1|TRBJ1-1
CASINRGGHTEAFF
TGTGCCAGCATTAACAGGGGAGGTCACACTGAAGCTTTCTTT
>TRBV27|many|.|TRBJ1-1
CASTSMGLMNTEAFF
TGTGCCAGCACCTCGATGGGGCTGATGAACACTGAAGCTTTCTTT
>TRBV12-3/TRBV12-4|many|.|TRBJ2-7
CASSVMGYEQYF
TGTGCCAGCAGTGTTATGGGGTACGAGCAGTACTTC
>TRBV11-2|few|TRBD1|TRBJ1-3
CASSSLLQGAVGDTIYF
TGTGCCAGCAGCTCGCTTTTACAGGGGGCAGTTGGAGACACCATATATTTT
>TRBV3-1|many|.|TRBJ2-5
CASSPGVSGTQYF
TGTGCCAGCAGCCCAGGGGTGTCGGGGACCCAGTACTTC
>TRBV3-1|.|.|TRBJ2-7
CASSPHASYEQYF
TGTGCCAGCAGCCCGCACGCCTCCTACGAGCAGTACTTC
>TRBV28|many|.|TRBJ1-5
CASSSSQGRFNQPQHF
TGTGCCAGCAGTTCGTCGCAGGGGAGGTTCAATCAGCCCCAGCATTTT
>TRBV12-3/TRBV12-4|.|TRBD1|TRBJ2-7
CASSLGSQGAGYEQYF
TGTGCCAGCAGTTTAGGCTCACAGGGGGCTGGGTACGAGCAGTACTTC
>TRBV11-2|many|.|TRBJ2-5
CASSLAGARKTQYF
TGTGCCAGCAGCTTAGCGGGGGCCAGGAAGACCCAGTACTTC
>TRBV12-3/TRBV12-4|.|.|TRBJ1-2
CASTDSVNYGYTF
TGTGCCAGCACCGACAGCGTCAACTATGGCTACACCTTC
>TRBV4-1|.|.|TRBJ1-2
CASSQEIGVTNYGYTF
TGCGCCAGCAGCCAAGAAATAGGGGTAACTAACTATGGCTACACCTTC
>TRBV11-2|.|.|TRBJ2-4
CASSSTGLAKNIQYF
TGTGCCAGCAGCTCTACCGGGCTAGCCAAAAACATTCAGTACTTC
>TRBV29-1|many|.|TRBJ1-5
CSVKSRGGATPYSNQPQHF
TGCAGCGTTAAGTCCCGGGGGGGGGCGACCCCTTATAGCAATCAGCCCCAGCATTTT
>TRBV12-3/TRBV12-4|many|.|TRBJ1-1
CASRRGGRIMNTEAFF
TGTGCCAGCAGGAGGGGGGGCCGGATCATGAACACTGAAGCTTTCTTT
>TRBV20-1|many|.|TRBJ1-5
CSVGEGRKSQPQHF
TGCAGTGTCGGGGAGGGGCGAAAGAGTCAGCCCCAGCATTTT
>TRBV6-1|.|.|TRBJ1-1
CASIYRRTEAFF
TGTGCCAGCATCTACAGGCGCACTGAAGCTTTCTTT
>TRBV18|.|.|TRBJ1-1
CASSPSGVAEAFF
TGTGCCAGCTCACCAAGCGGGGTTGCTGAAGCTTTCTTT
>TRBV20-1|.|.|TRBJ2-7
CSATPDNFYEQYF
TGCAGTGCTACCCCGGATAACTTCTACGAGCAGTACTTC
>TRBV19|many|.|TRBJ1-2
CAIYGGASYGYTF
TGTGCCATCTACGGAGGGGCCAGCTATGGCTACACCTTC
>TRBV14|few|.|TRBJ1-2
CASSQVGYGYTF
TGTGCCAGCAGCCAAGTCGGATATGGCTACACCTTC
>TRBV7-2|many|TRBD1|TRBJ1-3
CASSLAGTGNIGNTIYF
TGTGCCAGCAGCCTGGCGGGGACAGGGAACATCGGAAACACCATATATTTT
>TRBV24-1|.|.|TRBJ2-2
CATSDSAGNAGELFF
TGTGCCACCAGTGATTCGGCAGGGAACGCCGGGGAGCTGTTTTTT
>TRBV6-2/TRBV6-3|many|TRBD1|TRBJ1-1
CASSYGGQGARNTEAFF
TGTGCCAGCAGTTACGGGGGCCAGGGGGCGAGGAACACTGAAGCTTTCTTT
>TRBV3-1|many|.|TRBJ1-1
CASRLRGSTEAFF
TGTGCCAGCAGGTTACGGGGTTCGACTGAAGCTTTCTTT
>TRBV6-1|many|.|TRBJ2-7
CASSSTAGNGYEQYF
TGTGCCAGCAGCTCCACCGCGGGGAATGGCTACGAGCAGTACTTC
>TRBV20-1|.|TRBD2|TRBJ2-5
CSAREGGGQETQYF
TGCAGTGCTAGAGAGGGCGGGGGGCAAGAGACCCAGTACTTC
>TRBV15|many|.|TRBJ1-5
CASHDSNSNQPQHF
TGTGCCAGCCATGACAGTAATAGCAATCAGCCCCAGCATTTT
>TRBV28|few|.|TRBJ2-5
CASSLWAGAQETQYF
TGTGCCAGCAGTTTGTGGGCGGGGGCCCAAGAGACCCAGTACTTC
>TRBV4-1|many|.|TRBJ1-5
CASSQSPGPSNQPQHF
TGCGCCAGCAGCCAATCACCGGGGCCAAGCAATCAGCCCCAGCATTTT
>TRBV24-1|many|.|TRBJ2-7
CATSDFGGYEQYF
TGTGCCACCAGTGATTTTGGGGGCTACGAGCAGTACTTC
>TRBV28|.|TRBD1|TRBJ2-7
CASRQGTFSYDQYF
TGTGCCAGCAGACAGGGGACCTTCTCCTACGATCAGTACTTC